The clone carrying this T cell receptor beta chain occurred a few times. The sample comes from a study of post-analysis software for immune sequencing data. Study context: Recorded subtypes: relapsing-remitting, secondary progressive, progressive-relapsing; some patients unannotated.

Libraries were made from TCR beta cDNA, and they carried unique molecular identifiers. TCRdb passed the PCR reads through MiXCR, listing each CDR3 protein once. The table lists hundreds of thousands of distinct CDR3 sequences, about 40% of them singletons. The TCR was taken from a girl aged 10 to 17 with multiple sclerosis. Sequenced: blood.

The CDR3 loop is CSARARLRLAGFSEQFF. The CDR3, as DNA: TGCAGTGCTAGAGCTAGACTCAGACTAGCGGGTTTTTCTGAGCAGTTCTTC. The rearrangement uses TRBV20-1 and TRBJ2-1; 10 positions agree with TRBD2. The J segment lost 9 bases and the V segment lost 1 base, leaving 15 bases of the junction unmatched. The CDR3 has 17 residues. In germline, CDR1 is DFQATT, CDR2 SNEGSKA (reference sequence).